Listed here are 11 T cell receptor beta chains from one sample, sequenced in a study of CD4 T cells in relation to SARS-CoV-2 and coronaviruses. The repertoire was sequenced with immunoSEQ multiplex PCR; TCRdb's copy has only in-frame clones and lacks some. Among 15,000 to 20,000 clones listed, around 82% were seen once. Antigens for these TCRs are unknown. CD4+ T cells from unexposed donors were obtained before the COVID-19 pandemic (2011-2018). The cells were cultured for under 13 days before CD4+ T cells were isolated. The sample was CD4+ T cells from PBMCs, cultured in vitro. These receptors came from a human donor in good health.

The gene calls are TRBV5-8 and TRBJ2-5; 13 positions match TRBD2. The CDR3 has 16 residues. Germline V gene data show CDR1 as SGHTS and CDR2 as YDEGEE. The ends lost 0 bases at V and 5 bases at J; junction bases unmatched: 4. CDR3 nucleotides: TGTGCCAGCAGCTTGGGACTAGCGGGAGGCAGGGAGACCCAGTACTTC. Its protein product is CASSLGLAGGRETQYF. The whole variable domain, remainder taken from reference TRBV5-8 and TRBJ2-5, is EAGVTQSPTHLIKTRGQQATLRCSPISGHTSVYWYQQALGLGLQFLLWYDEGEERNRGNFPPRFSGRQFPNYSSELNVNALELEDSALYLCASSLGLAGGRETQYFGPGTRLLVL.

The rearrangement links TRBV5-3 to TRBJ2-7; TRBD2 aligns across 12 bases. TRBV5-3 belongs to the ORF category, with a function that is uncertain. This CDR3 region has 18 residues. V was clipped by 0 bases and J by 1 base; unmatched bases: 8. The CDR3 DNA reads as TGTGCCAGAAGCTTGGGTGGACTAGCGGGATTAGGTTCCTACGAGCAGTACTTC. Translating gives CARSLGGLAGLGSYEQYF.

The chain joins TRBV12-3 or TRBV12-4 to TRBJ1-1, with D unclear. V lost 3 bases and J 8 bases, leaving 10 bases between the germline ends. The CDR3 contains 12 residues. Here the CDR3 reads CASSFPPTEAFF. For the CDR3, the DNA is TGTGCCAGCAGTTTCCCCCCGACAGAAGCTTTCTTT.

This sequence joins TRBV5-1 and TRBJ2-3, with a tentative D call TRBD2 (5 bases). Germline CDR1 reads SGHRS; CDR2 reads YFSETQ. V lost 0 bases and J 4 bases, leaving 12 bases between the germline ends. This CDR3 spans 15 amino acids. The chain's CDR3 is CASSLVPSGSDTQYF. As DNA, the CDR3 is TGCGCCAGCAGCTTGGTTCCAAGCGGATCAGATACGCAGTATTTT. The complete variable domain, with remaining parts taken from reference TRBV5-1 and TRBJ2-3, reads KAGVTQTPRYLIKTRGQQVTLSCSPISGHRSVSWYQQTPGQGLQFLFEYFSETQRNKGNFPGRFSGRQFSNSRSEMNVSTLELGDSALYLCASSLVPSGSDTQYFGPGTRLTVL.

The chain joins TRBV11-2 to TRBJ1-5; D is uncertain. The CDR3 runs to 13 residues. CDR1 is SGHAT and CDR2 is FQNNGV in the germline V gene. V was pared by 2 bases and J by 5 bases, with 7 bases between. The CDR3 sequence: CASSLTRDQPQHF. The CDR3 nucleotides read TGTGCCAGCAGCTTAACAAGGGATCAGCCCCAGCATTTT.

The chain combines TRBV18 with TRBJ2-7; D ambiguous. V was trimmed by 4 bases and J by 2 bases, leaving 12 bases between them. Germline V gene data show CDR1 as KGHSH and CDR2 as LQKENI. This CDR3 spans 14 amino acids. The CDR3 reads CASSRGAGTYEQYF. CDR3 nucleotide sequence: TGTGCCAGCTCACGTGGAGCAGGTACCTACGAGCAGTACTTC.

The chain recombines TRBV5-8 with TRBJ2-5; TRBD2 is a possible D gene (6 bases). Per germline, CDR1 SGHTS and CDR2 YDEGEE. This CDR3 comprises 14 residues. Trimming stripped 2 bases from V and 5 bases from J, with 13 bases between. The CDR3 sequence: CASSFNGGQETQYF. The CDR3 nucleotides read TGTGCCAGCAGCTTTAACGGGGGTCAGGAGACCCAGTACTTC.

This clone ranks as medium-sized. The chain combines TRBV5-1 with TRBJ1-6, with D unresolved. The germline V gene has CDR1 SGHRS and CDR2 YFSETQ. V was clipped by 0 bases and J by 0 bases, with 7 bases between them. The CDR3 sequence is 16 residues long. The CDR3 nucleotides read TGCGCCAGCAGCTTGGGGGAAAGCTCCTATAATTCACCCCTCCACTTT. This encodes CASSLGESSYNSPLHF.

The chain carries TRBV30 and TRBJ2-7; D call uncertain. V lost 3 bases, J lost 3 bases, and 9 bases lay in between. The CDR3 consists of 12 residues. Germline CDR1 reads GTSNPN; CDR2 reads SVGIG (reference sequence). CDR3 loop: CAWRGRNYEQYF. The CDR3 bases are TGTGCCTGGAGGGGCCGAAACTACGAGCAGTACTTC.

This clone was picked up a small number of times. CDR3 bases: TGTGCCACCAGTTTTCGAGATACGCAGTATTTT. It specifies CATSFRDTQYF. The rearrangement uses TRBV24-1 and TRBJ2-3; D gene uncertain. The CDR3 contains 11 residues. Looked up from germline, CDR1 is KGHDR and CDR2 is SFDVKD. Trimming shortened V by 6 bases and J by 5 bases, and 5 bases separated the two germline ends.

This clone is a singleton in its sample. The chain carries TRBV25-1 and TRBJ1-3; D is undetermined. CDR3 length: 14 amino acids. Trimming took off 6 bases at V and 4 bases at J, with 13 bases between the two ends. Per germline, CDR1 MGHDK and CDR2 SYGVNS. The CDR3 loop is CASRESGSGNTIYF. Written as DNA, the CDR3 is TGTGCCAGCAGGGAGTCTGGATCGGGAAACACCATATATTTT.